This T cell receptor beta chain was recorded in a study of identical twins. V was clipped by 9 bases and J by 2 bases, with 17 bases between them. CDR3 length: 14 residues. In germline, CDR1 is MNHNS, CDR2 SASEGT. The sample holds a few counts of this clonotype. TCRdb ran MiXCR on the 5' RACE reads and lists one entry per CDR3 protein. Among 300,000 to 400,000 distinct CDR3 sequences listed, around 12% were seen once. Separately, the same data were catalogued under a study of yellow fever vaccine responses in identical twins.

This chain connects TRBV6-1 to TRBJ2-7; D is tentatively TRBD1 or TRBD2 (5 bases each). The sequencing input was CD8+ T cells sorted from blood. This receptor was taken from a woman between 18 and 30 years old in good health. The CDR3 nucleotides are TGTGCCAGTAACCCCCGGGGCAGTCCCTACGAGCAGTACGTC. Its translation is CASNPRGSPYEQYV.